The 28 T cell receptor beta chains listed next were all sequenced from one sample in a study of blood T cell repertoires in COVID-19. Libraries were prepared by immunoSEQ multiplex PCR; TCRdb keeps only in-frame clonotypes and omits some of them. The sample has around 51,000 clones, 80% to 90% seen once. The sample taken for sequencing was peripheral blood. The receptors here all came from a woman of 80 years or more with acute or convalescent COVID-19.

The V and J genes are TRBV5-6 and TRBJ2-7; 11 nucleotides line up with TRBD1. Germline V gene lookup returns CDR1 SGHDT and CDR2 YYEEEE. The CDR3 extends over 14 amino acids. V trimming: 4 bases; J trimming: 2 bases; junction bases outside the gene matches: 2. Here the CDR3 reads CASSVGQGAYEQYF. In DNA, the CDR3 is TGTGCCAGCAGCGTGGGACAGGGGGCCTACGAGCAGTACTTC. Combining the CDR3 with reference TRBV5-6 and TRBJ2-7 gives the whole variable domain DAGVTQSPTHLIKTRGQQVTLRCSPKSGHDTVSWYQQALGQGPQFIFQYYEEEERQRGNFPDRFSGHQFPNYSSELNVNALLLGDSALYLCASSVGQGAYEQYFGPGTRLTVT.

The V gene is TRBV19, the J gene TRBJ2-1, with D perhaps matching TRBD1 (5 bases). Deletions cut 3 bases from V and 9 bases from J, with 12 bases between. The germline V gene encodes CDR1 LNHDA and CDR2 SQIVND (reference sequence). The CDR3 spans 13 residues. The CDR3 region is CASSIQGTPEQFF. The CDR3 bases are TGTGCCAGTAGTATTCAGGGTACCCCTGAGCAGTTCTTC.

The rearrangement links TRBV5-4 to TRBJ1-6; D gene ambiguous. CDR3 size: 15 residues. Germline values: CDR1 SGHNT, CDR2 YYREEE (reference sequence). The V end lost 0 bases, the J end lost 12 bases, and 16 bases lay between the germline ends. DNA of the CDR3: TGTGCCAGCAGCTTGGCGCCTGGGCCGGTAAGACCCCTCCACTTT. This gives the protein CASSLAPGPVRPLHF.

The V call is TRBV7-2, the J call TRBJ2-4; a weak D match, TRBD1 (5 bases). CDR1 SGHTA and CDR2 FQGNSA come from the germline V gene. Trimming stripped 4 bases from V and 5 bases from J, with 12 bases between. This CDR3 is 14 amino acids long. In nucleotides, the CDR3 is TGTGCCAGCAGCTCGGACAATGGGGAAAACATTCAGTACTTC. This codes for CASSSDNGENIQYF.

The chain has TRBV3-1 (or the pseudogene TRBV3-2) and TRBJ1-1; D possibly corresponds to TRBD1 (5 bases). The CDR3 consists of 13 residues. With 1 base removed from V and 8 bases from J, the gap between germline ends came to 11 bases. Germline values: CDR1 LGHDT, CDR2 YNNKEL (reference sequence). CDR3 loop: CASSQAAGGEAFF. CDR3 nucleotides: TGTGCCAGCAGCCAAGCCGCGGGGGGGGAAGCTTTCTTT.

This rearrangement joins TRBV4-1 to TRBJ2-1; 9 positions agree with TRBD2. Germline V gene data show CDR1 as MGHRA and CDR2 as YSYEKL. V gave up 0 bases and J gave up 2 bases; unmatched junction bases: 5. This CDR3 has 17 residues. The CDR3 reads CASSQDPAGGAYNEQFF. The CDR3 region has the DNA TGCGCCAGCAGCCAAGATCCAGCGGGGGGCGCCTACAATGAGCAGTTCTTC.

The chain links TRBV3-1 (or the pseudogene TRBV3-2) to TRBJ2-2, with D possibly being TRBD1 (6 bases). Germline V gene data show CDR1 as LGHDT and CDR2 as YNNKEL (reference sequence). Trimming removed 6 bases from V and 0 bases from J, with 14 bases in between. The CDR3 consists of 16 residues. Here the CDR3 DNA reads TGTGCCAGCAGTCGAACCGGACAGACGAACACCGGGGAGCTGTTTTTT. Translation gives CASSRTGQTNTGELFF.

The chain recombines TRBV6-5 with TRBJ1-5; D gene unclear. V lost 8 bases, J lost 0 bases, and 11 bases lay in between. The CDR3 has 14 amino acids. Germline lookup yields CDR1 MNHEY and CDR2 SVGAGI. Here the CDR3 DNA reads TGTGCCAGCGCAAATCGCTATAGCAATCAGCCCCAGCATTTT. This codes for CASANRYSNQPQHF.

The chain recombines TRBV29-1 with TRBJ1-2; 8 bases agree with TRBD1. The CDR3 runs to 13 residues. Per germline, CDR1 SQVTM and CDR2 ANQGSEA. The V and J ends lost 7 bases and 1 base, in that order; junction bases with no gene match: 5. The CDR3 here is CSARDRSNYGYTF. CDR3 sequence (DNA): TGCAGCGCGCGGGACAGGAGTAACTATGGCTACACCTTC.

The chain has TRBV5-4 and TRBJ1-4, with 9 bases lining up with TRBD1. This CDR3 spans 15 amino acids. Germline CDR1 and CDR2: SGHNT and YYREEE (reference sequence). The J segment lost 5 bases and the V segment lost 3 bases, leaving 5 bases of the junction unmatched. The CDR3 nucleotides are TGTGCCAGCAGCTCCACAGGGGGCGGGAATGAAAAACTGTTTTTT. It specifies CASSSTGGGNEKLFF.

The J gene is TRBJ1-1, the V gene TRBV7-9; 7 nucleotides agree with TRBD1. CDR1 is SEHNR, CDR2 FQNEAQ, per germline (reference sequence). V shed 5 bases and J 3 bases; nucleotides not matched to a gene: 15. This CDR3 spans 17 amino acids. The CDR3 DNA reads TGTGCCAGCAGCCTCGTTTTTTTAGACAGGGTGGACACTGAAGCTTTCTTT. Protein: CASSLVFLDRVDTEAFF.

The chain is built from TRBV3-1 (or the pseudogene TRBV3-2) and TRBJ2-5; 8 positions match TRBD2. CDR3 length: 16 residues. V shed 2 bases and J 4 bases; nucleotides not matched to a gene: 9. Germline V gives CDR1 LGHDT, CDR2 YNNKEL (reference sequence). CDR3 DNA sequence: TGTGCCAGCAGCCAACCGGGGGGGGGCCGTGGAGAGACCCAGTACTTC. As protein: CASSQPGGGRGETQYF.

The chain combines TRBV2 with TRBJ1-2; the match to TRBD1 covers 9 bases. Germline V gene lookup returns CDR1 SNHLY and CDR2 FYNNEI. The CDR3 is made up of 14 amino acids. The ends lost 8 bases at V and 7 bases at J; junction bases unmatched: 11. CDR3 amino acids: CASEGQGIGSGYTF. The CDR3, as DNA: TGTGCCAGCGAGGGACAGGGAATCGGATCTGGCTACACCTTC.

The genes are TRBV5-1 and TRBJ2-7; 9 nucleotides align to TRBD1. The CDR3 runs to 15 residues. After removal of 4 bases from V and 2 bases from J, the junction contained 7 bases not matched to a gene. Germline V gene lookup returns CDR1 SGHRS and CDR2 YFSETQ. CDR3 coding DNA: TGCGCCAGCAGCCGATCGGGACAGGGTACCTACGAGCAGTACTTC. Amino acid sequence: CASSRSGQGTYEQYF.

The chain recombines TRBV12-3 or TRBV12-4 with TRBJ1-5; unclear D gene. The CDR3 consists of 12 residues. Deletions cut 3 bases from V and 4 bases from J, with 4 bases between. For the CDR3, the DNA is TGTGCCAGCAGTTTCGAGAATCAGCCCCAGCATTTT. As protein: CASSFENQPQHF.

The J gene is TRBJ1-1, the V gene TRBV10-1; 9 bases are shared with TRBD1. V lost 10 bases and J lost 2; bases outside the gene matches: 5. Germline lookup yields CDR1 WNHNN and CDR2 SYGVQD (reference sequence). This CDR3 is 13 amino acids long. CDR3 amino acids: CATTDRGNTEAFF. The CDR3 DNA follows: TGCGCCACCACGGACAGGGGAAACACTGAAGCTTTCTTT.

The chain joins TRBV2 to TRBJ2-1, with D possibly matching TRBD2 (5 bases). This CDR3 has 14 residues. Germline V gives CDR1 SNHLY, CDR2 FYNNEI. V shed 5 bases and J shed 6 bases, with 14 bases lying between them. CDR3: CASSLRGPGNEQFF. Here the CDR3 DNA reads TGTGCCAGCAGTTTACGGGGTCCTGGCAATGAGCAGTTCTTC.

The chain is built from TRBV3-1 (or the pseudogene TRBV3-2) and TRBJ2-2; tentatively, D is TRBD1 (5 bases). Trimming removed 3 bases from V and 4 bases from J, with 12 bases in between. Germline V gives CDR1 LGHDT, CDR2 YNNKEL (reference sequence). The CDR3 is 15 amino acids. CDR3 coding DNA: TGTGCCAGCAGCCACCAGGGATGGGGCACCGGGGAGCTGTTTTTT. This translates into CASSHQGWGTGELFF.

The rearrangement links TRBV30 to TRBJ2-7; TRBD1 matches at 9 bases. This CDR3 spans 16 amino acids. Germline V gene data show CDR1 as GTSNPN and CDR2 as SVGIG (reference sequence). The V gene end was trimmed by 0 bases and the J gene end by 3 bases; junction bases not matched to a gene: 9. CDR3 DNA sequence: TGTGCCTGGAGTGTAGGAGACGGGACAGGGCACTACGAGCAGTACTTC. Its protein is CAWSVGDGTGHYEQYF.

The chain carries TRBV30 and TRBJ1-4; D unclear. Trimming took 2 bases from V and 3 from J, leaving 10 bases between them. The CDR3 has 14 residues. Germline V CDR1 and CDR2: GTSNPN, SVGIG (reference sequence). DNA of the CDR3: TGTGCCTGGAGTTCCAGGAGGGCTAATGAAAAACTGTTTTTT. This codes for CAWSSRRANEKLFF.

The chain carries TRBV6-2 or TRBV6-3 and TRBJ2-2; D is possibly TRBD1 (6 bases). The CDR3 sequence is 16 residues long. V was shortened by 2 bases and J by 4 bases, with 14 bases between the two germline ends. Germline values: CDR1 MNHEY, CDR2 SVGEGT. Here the CDR3 reads CASSYTQGSFTGELFF. As DNA, the CDR3 is TGTGCCAGCAGTTACACACAGGGATCTTTCACCGGGGAGCTGTTTTTT.

The chain joins TRBV13 to TRBJ2-1; TRBD2 matches 9 bases. Germline CDR1 is PRHDT and CDR2 is FYEKMQ (reference sequence). CDR3 length equals 15 residues. V was pared by 3 bases and J by 8 bases, with 8 bases of the junction left unmatched. CDR3 residues: CASSFSGGPRDEQFF. The CDR3 nucleotides read TGTGCCAGCAGCTTTAGCGGGGGTCCGAGGGATGAGCAGTTCTTC.

The chain joins TRBV7-9 to TRBJ1-4; TRBD1 aligns across 7 bases. Germline-derived CDR1 and CDR2 are SEHNR and FQNEAQ (reference sequence). V was clipped by 4 bases and J by 6 bases; unmatched bases: 5. CDR3 length: 14 residues. For the CDR3, the DNA is TGTGCCAGCAGCTCGGACAGGTGGGATGAAAAACTGTTTTTT. The encoded protein is CASSSDRWDEKLFF.

The chain joins TRBV3-1 (or the pseudogene TRBV3-2) to TRBJ1-1; 7 positions agree with TRBD1. Germline lookup yields CDR1 LGHDT and CDR2 YNNKEL (reference sequence). This CDR3 is 14 amino acids long. The junction had 6 bases not matched to a gene; V was cut back by 2 bases and J by 6 bases. CDR3 amino acids: CASSQMTGFPEAFF. The CDR3 coding sequence is TGTGCCAGCAGCCAAATGACAGGGTTCCCTGAAGCTTTCTTT.

This clone was seen a handful of times. This chain uses TRBV19 with TRBJ2-5; D perhaps matches TRBD2 (5 bases). Trimming removed 0 bases at V and 8 bases at J, with 13 bases between. This CDR3 comprises 14 residues. Germline V lookup: CDR1 LNHDA, CDR2 SQIVND (reference sequence). The CDR3 nucleotides read TGTGCCAGTAGTATAGATGGTCCAACGGGAACCCAGTACTTC. Translated: CASSIDGPTGTQYF.

V gene TRBV2 combines with J gene TRBJ2-6, with 10 bases that match TRBD1. The V gene end was trimmed by 6 bases and the J gene end by 1 base; junction bases not matched to a gene: 3. The CDR3 is 16 residues long. In germline, CDR1 is SNHLY, CDR2 FYNNEI. CDR3: CASSRDRGSGANVLTF. The CDR3, as DNA: TGTGCCAGCAGCCGGGACAGGGGTTCTGGGGCCAACGTCCTGACTTTC.

The CDR3 loop is CASSYSFVSGDYGYTF. The CDR3 DNA follows: TGTGCCAGCAGTTACTCGTTCGTCTCGGGGGATTATGGCTACACCTTC. The V gene is TRBV6-2 or TRBV6-3, the J gene TRBJ1-2, with D tentatively TRBD1 (5 bases). The CDR3 loop spans 16 amino acids. CDR1 MNHEY and CDR2 SVGEGT come from the germline V gene. The germline V and J ends were trimmed by 0 bases and 5 bases, with 16 bases remaining between them.

The chain combines TRBV4-1 with TRBJ2-5; D call uncertain. The CDR3 is 15 residues long. Germline V gives CDR1 MGHRA, CDR2 YSYEKL. Trimming left V 0 bases short and J 7 bases short, with 15 bases between. CDR3 in amino acids: CASSQEPARLGTQYF. CDR3 in DNA: TGCGCCAGCAGCCAAGAGCCAGCGCGATTGGGGACCCAGTACTTC.